One and the same sample provided the 2 T cell receptor beta chains below, sequenced in a study of memory CD4+ T cells and cytomegalovirus serostatus (dated by TCRdb to the late 2010s). Preparation of the library involved the immunoSEQ multiplex PCR assay. In TCRdb, the immuneACCESS table is reduced to in-frame sequences with V and J assigned. These tables do not hold every clone; where another copy was compared, an unresolved V gene accounts for under half, and the others remain unexplained. The sample table records 40,000 to 55,000 clones; around 88% of these occur just once. The ten largest clones represent approximately 1.9% of the sample. Single viable CD3+CD4+CD8-CD45RO+ cells were sorted as memory CD4+ T cells on a FACSAria II. Input material: memory CD4+ T cells from blood. The source is an adult in good health and CMV-seropositive.

The CDR3 DNA reads TGTGCCAGCAGCTTAGAAAGGGGCGCAGGCCGGGAGCTGTTTTTT. It codes for CASSLERGAGRELFF. The V call is TRBV7-9, the J call TRBJ2-2, with D possibly TRBD1 on 5 matching bases. V was shortened by 1 base and J by 9 bases, with 15 bases between the two germline ends. Germline V gene sequence: CDR1 SEHNR, CDR2 FQNEAQ (reference sequence). This CDR3 region has 15 residues.

This clone is a singleton in its sample. J is TRBJ1-4 and V is TRBV7-9, with D uncertain. Per the germline V gene, CDR1 is SEHNR and CDR2 is FQNEAQ (reference sequence). This CDR3 comprises 11 residues. Trimming removed 9 bases from V and 11 bases from J, with 13 bases in between. CDR3 in DNA: TGTGCCAGTCAAGGTTCTGTGAAACTGTTTTTT. This encodes CASQGSVKLFF.